This TCR beta chain was sequenced in a study of cytomegalovirus exposure and HLA in healthy donors. The study's findings and limits: In vitro, three CMV-associated chains proved specific for CMV antigens.

The CDR3 contains 13 residues. The V gene end was trimmed by 4 bases and the J gene end by 5 bases; junction bases not matched to a gene: 2. Germline values: CDR1 MNHEY, CDR2 SMNVEV (reference sequence). Worth noting for this clone: Its antigen is undetermined.

Some clones are missing from TCRdb's copy, which holds only in-frame ones; the method was immunoSEQ multiplex PCR. The top ten hold about 2.4% of the sample, which has some 69,000 clones, roughly 97% seen once. Sequencing was done on a sample of PBMCs. The chain couples TRBV27 to TRBJ2-1; 7 bases are shared with TRBD1. This TCR came from a man between 18 and 35 years old in good health and CMV-seronegative. This chain's CDR3 is CASSSRGNNEQFF. CDR3 sequence (DNA): TGTGCCAGCAGTTCCAGGGGGAACAATGAGCAGTTCTTC.